This entry describes one T cell receptor beta chain. The antigen is not known. The data stem from a study of OX40 agonist ivuxolimab in advanced cancers. Study findings and constraints: Relative to CD4+, CD8+ T cells held more expanded clones on average. Clones of CD4+ and CD8+ blood T cells grew by week 6 at doses of 0.1 to 3.0 mg/kg. Expanded peripheral T-cell antigen specificity went undetermined.

The table came from immunoSEQ multiplex PCR; TCRdb's copy has only in-frame clones and leaves some out. The sample lists just under 85,000 clones, more than 80% seen once, with approximately 2.6% in the top ten. This CDR3 spans 14 amino acids. CDR1 and CDR2 from the germline V gene are LGHNA and YSLEER. Trimming took off 1 base at V and 2 bases at J, with 5 bases between the two ends. The origin of this receptor is an adult with an advanced solid tumor such as melanoma, head and neck, liver or kidney cancer. The source was CD4+ or CD8+ T cells sorted from blood, collected in a trial of the OX40 agonist ivuxolimab. The chain carries TRBV4-3 and TRBJ2-2; D ambiguous. The CDR3 protein is CASSQGSNTGELFF. Written as DNA, the CDR3 is TGCGCCAGCAGCCAAGGCTCCAACACCGGGGAGCTGTTTTTT.